The 24 T cell receptor beta chains listed next were all sequenced from one sample in a study of beta chain features in type 1 diabetes (dated by TCRdb to the late 2010s). The library relied on the immunoSEQ multiplex PCR assay. The entire amount of isolated RNA was reverse transcribed using the High Capacity cDNA Reverse Transcription Kit, so the sequenced TCRB transcripts were expressed ones. The clones in this table, taken by TCRdb from immuneACCESS, are in-frame only. Not every clone is retained; where verified, under half of the shortfall comes from an unresolved V gene, and the cause of the rest is unknown. The sample table shows 900,000 or so clones, and about a sixth are seen once. The ten most abundant clones make up roughly 0.025% of the sample. The sample taken for sequencing was naive CD4+ T cells from blood. In light of the paper, this sample's cell subset or site label describes: true naive CD4+ T cells. The receptors come from a woman aged 18-29 years in good health.

The chain combines TRBV18 with TRBJ2-3; TRBD1 matches at 8 bases. The germline gives CDR1 KGHSH, CDR2 LQKENI. CDR3 length equals 20 residues. The junction had 16 bases not matched to a gene; V was cut back by 2 bases and J by 0 bases. The DNA of the CDR3 is TGTGCCAGCTCACCAGTCCGGACAGGGTCTTTGGGCTCTAGCACAGATACGCAGTATTTT. Protein: CASSPVRTGSLGSSTDTQYF.

V and J are TRBV4-1 and TRBJ2-1; maybe TRBD2 (5 bases). The germline V and J ends were trimmed by 2 bases and 7 bases, with 18 bases remaining between them. The CDR3 loop spans 16 amino acids. CDR1 is MGHRA and CDR2 is YSYEKL in the germline V gene. In nucleotides, the CDR3 is TGCGCCAGCAGCCAACCGGGATCAGGAGGTTTAAATGAGCAGTTCTTC. It is translated as CASSQPGSGGLNEQFF.

The gene calls are TRBV5-1 and TRBJ2-7; TRBD1 agrees at 9 bases. This CDR3 is built from 15 residues. The V segment lost 4 bases and the J segment 3 bases; nucleotides outside the gene matches: 8. Germline-derived CDR1 and CDR2 are SGHRS and YFSETQ. For the CDR3, the DNA is TGCGCCAGCAGCAAACAGGGGGCGTCGGGCTACGAGCAGTACTTC. Amino acid sequence: CASSKQGASGYEQYF.

A few counts support this clone. V and J are TRBV14 and TRBJ1-2, with D tentatively TRBD1 (5 bases). The V end was cut by 1 base, the J end by 8 bases, with 11 bases between. The CDR3 covers 13 residues. Germline values: CDR1 SGHDN, CDR2 FVKESK. The CDR3 DNA is TGTGCCAGCAGCCAAGCCATCGGGGGAGGCTACACCTTC. Its translation: CASSQAIGGGYTF.

This clone has a handful of counts. The chain is built from TRBV13 and TRBJ1-1, with TRBD1 matching over 7 bases. J gave up 3 bases and V 3 bases, and 16 bases lay outside the gene matches. Germline CDR1 is PRHDT and CDR2 is FYEKMQ (reference sequence). The length of the CDR3 is 18 residues. The CDR3, as DNA: TGTGCCAGCAGCTTTGGATGGGCCGACAGGGCAAGTGACACTGAAGCTTTCTTT. Translation: CASSFGWADRASDTEAFF. The variable domain in full, with the rest retrieved from reference TRBV13 and TRBJ1-1, is AAGVIQSPRHLIKEKRETATLKCYPIPRHDTVYWYQQGPGQDPQFLISFYEKMQSDKGSIPDRFSAQQFSDYHSELNMSSLELGDSALYFCASSFGWADRASDTEAFFGQGTRLTVV.

The gene calls are TRBV7-3 and TRBJ2-5, with 10 positions matching TRBD2. Germline CDR1 reads SGHTA; CDR2 reads FQGTGA. The J segment lost 7 bases and the V segment lost 6 bases, leaving 8 bases of the junction unmatched. The CDR3 has 14 residues. DNA for the CDR3: TGTGCCAGCAGACGGACTAGCGGTATTGGGACCCAGTACTTC. It is translated as CASRRTSGIGTQYF. The full variable domain, its missing parts supplied by reference TRBV7-3 and TRBJ2-5, is GAGVSQTPSNKVTEKGKYVELRCDPISGHTALYWYRQSLGQGPEFLIYFQGTGAADDSGLPNDRFFAVRPEGSVSTLKIQRTERGDSAVYLCASRRTSGIGTQYFGPGTRLLVL.

The gene calls are TRBV18 and TRBJ2-3, with D maybe TRBD2 (5 bases). V was trimmed by 3 bases and J by 5 bases, leaving 9 bases between them. CDR1 and CDR2 from the germline V gene are KGHSH and LQKENI. This CDR3 has 13 amino acids. The CDR3 here is CASSPGNVDTQYF. The CDR3 bases are TGTGCCAGCTCACCCGGGAATGTAGATACGCAGTATTTT. Using reference TRBV18 and TRBJ2-3 for the parts outside the CDR3, the full variable domain is NAGVMQNPRHLVRRRGQEARLRCSPMKGHSHVYWYRQLPEEGLKFMVYLQKENIIDESGMPKERFSAEFPKEGPSILRIQQVVRGDSAAYFCASSPGNVDTQYFGPGTRLTVL.

This chain joins TRBV6-5 and TRBJ1-2, with a tentative D call TRBD1 (6 bases). V dropped 6 bases and J dropped 4 bases, with 15 bases sitting between them. The CDR3 consists of 14 residues. Germline V gene data show CDR1 as MNHEY and CDR2 as SVGAGI. The CDR3 loop reads CASRKGGSPYGYTF. DNA for the CDR3: TGTGCCAGCAGGAAGGGGGGGTCGCCCTATGGCTACACCTTC.

This clone was counted only a few times. The chain couples TRBV7-2 to TRBJ1-5; D gene unclear. Germline-derived CDR1 and CDR2 are SGHTA and FQGNSA. The CDR3 spans 14 residues. Between the trimmed V and J ends, which lost 4 bases and 10 bases, there was a span of 17 bases. CDR3 DNA: TGTGCCAGCAGCTCCCGACGGGGTATAGGACCCCAGCATTTT. Its protein is CASSSRRGIGPQHF.

A word on this clone: This sample also contains other DNA sequences that code for the same CDR3. The rearrangement uses TRBV18 and TRBJ2-5; D is uncertain. Trimming removed 3 bases at V and 0 bases at J, with 2 bases between. The CDR3 has 12 residues. Germline assignment: CDR1 KGHSH and CDR2 LQKENI. CDR3 residues: CASSPNQETQYF. CDR3 in DNA: TGTGCCAGCTCACCGAACCAAGAGACCCAGTACTTC.

This clone was found a few times. This chain links TRBV11-2 with TRBJ2-1, with D perhaps matching TRBD2 (7 bases). The CDR3 runs to 17 residues. The V and J ends lost 4 bases and 3 bases respectively, with 19 bases between them. In germline, CDR1 is SGHAT, CDR2 FQNNGV. CDR3 protein: CASSSRGGGDFYNEQFF. CDR3 nucleotides: TGTGCCAGCAGCTCGAGGGGGGGCGGAGACTTCTACAATGAGCAGTTCTTC.

V is TRBV7-9 and J is TRBJ1-4; D is unclear. Germline values: CDR1 SEHNR, CDR2 FQNEAQ (reference sequence). Between the trimmed V and J ends, which lost 2 bases and 1 base, there was a span of 14 bases. This CDR3 contains 17 residues. The CDR3 DNA follows: TGTGCCAGCAGCTTAAGACCGTCGAGGCGAACTAATGAAAAACTGTTTTTT. Translation gives CASSLRPSRRTNEKLFF.

The CDR3 DNA sequence: TGTGCCAGCTCACCTCACACAGATACGCAGTATTTT. Translating it yields CASSPHTDTQYF. This sequence joins TRBV18 and TRBJ2-3; no firm D call. Trimming stripped 3 bases from V and 2 bases from J, with 3 bases between. The germline V gene has CDR1 KGHSH and CDR2 LQKENI. The CDR3 runs to 12 residues.

This clone came up a few times. The gene calls are TRBV9 and TRBJ1-6; the match to TRBD1 covers 7 bases. The germline V gene has CDR1 SGDLS and CDR2 YYNGEE. The CDR3 consists of 15 residues. V was clipped by 1 base and J by 7 bases; unmatched bases: 5. Here the CDR3 reads CASSVSGQENSPLHF. CDR3 nucleotides: TGTGCCAGCAGCGTATCAGGACAGGAGAATTCACCCCTCCACTTT.

This sequence joins TRBV7-8 and TRBJ2-2; a weak D match, TRBD2 (6 bases). V shed 4 bases and J shed 4 bases, with 13 bases lying between them. The CDR3 contains 15 residues. The germline V gene has CDR1 SGHVS and CDR2 FQNEAQ. The CDR3 bases are TGTGCCAGCAGCTATCGCCGGGGGTCCACCGGGGAGCTGTTTTTT. It is translated as CASSYRRGSTGELFF.

This clone has more than one count but fewer than ten. Within the sample, other DNA sequences also encode this same CDR3. The chain joins TRBV28 to TRBJ2-2; TRBD1 is a possible D gene (6 bases). Trimming stripped 5 bases from V and 8 bases from J, with 9 bases between. Germline CDR1 MDHEN, CDR2 SYDVKM. The CDR3 covers 12 residues. The CDR3 DNA follows: TGTGCCAGCAGTCAACAGGGAGGGGAGCTGTTTTTT. Amino acid sequence: CASSQQGGELFF. Full variable domain (remainder filled in from reference TRBV28 and TRBJ2-2): DVKVTQSSRYLVKRTGEKVFLECVQDMDHENMFWYRQDPGLGLRLIYFSYDVKMKEKGDIPEGYSVSREKKERFSLILESASTNQTSMYLCASSQQGGELFFGEGSRLTVL.

A few counts support this clone. The CDR3 loop is CASSSDRGRTYEQYF. The CDR3 DNA follows: TGTGCCAGCAGCTCGGACAGGGGAAGAACCTACGAGCAGTACTTC. The V and J genes are TRBV5-4 and TRBJ2-7; 9 bases are shared with TRBD1. The CDR3 has 15 amino acids. Germline trimming cut 3 bases from V and 2 bases from J; bases unmatched to any gene: 6. Germline values: CDR1 SGHNT, CDR2 YYREEE (reference sequence).

This clone was counted only a few times. The gene calls are TRBV4-3 and TRBJ2-3, with TRBD1 matching 7 bases. From germline, CDR1 is LGHNA and CDR2 YSLEER. V was pared by 0 bases and J by 3 bases, with 3 bases of the junction left unmatched. CDR3 length: 15 residues. The CDR3 region has the DNA TGCGCCAGCAGCCAAGAACCGGGACAGACAGATACGCAGTATTTT. Translation: CASSQEPGQTDTQYF.

This clone was observed a handful of times. The chain is built from TRBV19 and TRBJ2-5; 7 bases line up with TRBD2. This CDR3 spans 14 amino acids. The V and J ends lost 1 base and 5 bases, in that order; junction bases with no gene match: 4. In germline, CDR1 is LNHDA, CDR2 SQIVND (reference sequence). Here the CDR3 DNA reads TGTGCCAGTAGTATAGGAAGCGGGAAGGAGACCCAGTACTTC. It specifies CASSIGSGKETQYF.

This rearrangement joins TRBV6-5 to TRBJ2-1; 9 bases match TRBD1. Per the germline V gene, CDR1 is MNHEY and CDR2 is SVGAGI. The CDR3 loop spans 15 amino acids. The junction had 5 bases not matched to a gene; V was cut back by 4 bases and J by 4 bases. The CDR3: CASSSRDREYNEQFF. Written as DNA, the CDR3 is TGTGCCAGCAGTTCCCGGGACAGGGAATACAATGAGCAGTTCTTC.

The chain joins TRBV6-5 to TRBJ2-2; tentatively, D is TRBD1 or TRBD2 (5 bases each). CDR3 length equals 14 residues. Germline loops: CDR1 MNHEY, CDR2 SVGAGI. V dropped 8 bases and J dropped 5 bases, with 15 bases sitting between them. The CDR3 protein is CASDTGPITGELFF. DNA for the CDR3: TGTGCCAGCGATACGGGACCAATTACCGGGGAGCTGTTTTTT.

This clone was observed once. The V and J genes are TRBV18 and TRBJ1-2, with D perhaps TRBD1 (6 bases). The CDR3 sequence is 16 residues long. Germline values: CDR1 KGHSH, CDR2 LQKENI. V was clipped by 2 bases and J by 6 bases, with 19 bases between them. DNA for the CDR3: TGTGCCAGCTCACCAGTTGAAATAGGGGGTTACGATGGCTACACCTTC. Its protein is CASSPVEIGGYDGYTF.

The V and J genes are TRBV23-1 and TRBJ2-2, with D maybe TRBD1 (5 bases). TRBV23-1 falls under the ORF class, with uncertain function. CDR3 length equals 14 residues. V lost 7 bases to trimming and J lost 3 bases, with 12 bases between them. The CDR3 here is CASMTECYTGELFF. CDR3 bases: TGCGCCAGCATGACAGAGTGTTACACCGGGGAGCTGTTTTTT.

The table lists this clone with a few counts. J is TRBJ2-7 and V is TRBV7-2, with 9 bases fitting TRBD2. Germline V lookup: CDR1 SGHTA, CDR2 FQGNSA. Trimming at V came to 1 base and at J to 5 bases, leaving 12 bases not matched to a gene. This CDR3 is built from 17 residues. DNA for the CDR3: TGTGCCAGCAGCTTAGGCTTCCTAGCGGGAAGAGGGAACGAGCAGTACTTC. Translation: CASSLGFLAGRGNEQYF. Using reference TRBV7-2 and TRBJ2-7 for the parts outside the CDR3, the full variable domain is GAGVSQSPSNKVTEKGKDVELRCDPISGHTALYWYRQSLGQGLEFLIYFQGNSAPDKSGLPSDRFSAERTGGSVSTLTIQRTQQEDSAVYLCASSLGFLAGRGNEQYFGPGTRLTVT.